One sample yielded the 28 T cell receptor beta chains listed below, sequenced in a study of response to subunit inactivated influenza vaccine. TCRdb reprocessed the RT-PCR reads via MiXCR and lists one record per CDR3 protein. This table has 800,000 to 1,000,000 distinct CDR3 sequences, 21% appearing once. The starting material was PBMCs from blood, obtained 4 to 6 days after vaccination. These TCRs come from a man aged 45 to 65 who received an inactivated influenza vaccine.

The chain recombines TRBV20-1 with TRBJ1-4, with TRBD1 as a possible D gene (5 bases). The CDR3 has 15 amino acids. V lost 6 bases to trimming and J lost 0 bases, with 14 bases between them. Germline V gene data show CDR1 as DFQATT and CDR2 as SNEGSKA (reference sequence). CDR3 sequence reads: CSARGTVATNEKLFF. DNA of the CDR3: TGCAGTGCACGCGGGACCGTTGCAACTAATGAAAAACTGTTTTTT.

This clonotype showed up just a few times. The chain uses TRBV2 and TRBJ2-2, with 12 bases fitting TRBD2. After removal of 10 bases from V and 4 bases from J, the junction contained 16 bases not matched to a gene. Germline V lookup: CDR1 SNHLY, CDR2 FYNNEI. This CDR3 is built from 18 residues. In DNA, the CDR3 is TGTGCCATCGACCAGACTAGCGGGGGCTTCCCTTTCACCGGGGAGCTGTTTTTT. It encodes CAIDQTSGGFPFTGELFF.

This chain uses TRBV6-5 with TRBJ2-6, with D tentatively TRBD2 (6 bases). Germline V CDR1 and CDR2: MNHEY, SVGAGI. V lost 2 bases and J lost 0, with 11 bases in between. There are 17 residues in the CDR3. The CDR3 nucleotides read TGTGCCAGCAGTTACGGGGGGAGGTTCTCTGGGGCCAACGTCCTGACTTTC. Protein sequence: CASSYGGRFSGANVLTF.

This clonotype came up a few times. The chain joins TRBV12-3 or TRBV12-4 to TRBJ1-5, with TRBD1 identical over 7 bases. Trimming at V came to 3 bases and at J to 3 bases, leaving 5 bases not matched to a gene. The CDR3 runs to 15 residues. This CDR3 is CASSLGDSLNQPQHF. CDR3 coding DNA: TGTGCCAGCAGTTTGGGGGACAGTCTCAATCAGCCCCAGCATTTT.

About this clonotype itself: One junction end disagrees with the germline gene, perhaps due to a read error. The chain joins TRBV7-9 to TRBJ2-7, with D possibly TRBD1 on 6 matching bases. CDR1 SEHNR and CDR2 FQNEAQ come from the germline V gene (reference sequence). The CDR3 loop spans 12 amino acids. DNA for the CDR3: TGTGTCAGCAGCACACAGGGTTACGAGCAGTACTTC. Translated, it gives CVSSTQGYEQYF.

There are a few counts of this clonotype. The chain recombines TRBV5-1 with TRBJ2-5; maybe TRBD1 (7 bases). V dropped 5 bases and J dropped 5 bases, with 16 bases sitting between them. The V gene's germline CDR1 is SGHRS and CDR2 YFSETQ. The CDR3 is 14 amino acids. Here the CDR3 reads CASRGEPGGETQYF. CDR3 DNA: TGCGCCAGCAGAGGGGAACCAGGGGGGGAGACCCAGTACTTC.

The V gene is TRBV20-1, the J gene TRBJ2-1; D is perhaps TRBD2 (6 bases). Trimming shortened V by 3 bases and J by 6 bases, and 15 bases separated the two germline ends. CDR3 length: 14 residues. Per germline, CDR1 DFQATT and CDR2 SNEGSKA (reference sequence). CDR3 nucleotide sequence: TGCAGTGCTAGGAGGGGAGGAGAGACCAATGAGCAGTTCTTC. Translated: CSARRGGETNEQFF.

This sequence joins TRBV28 and TRBJ2-1, with TRBD2 matching over 16 bases. The CDR3 has 21 amino acids. CDR1 MDHEN and CDR2 SYDVKM come from the germline V gene. V shed 4 bases, J shed 0 bases, and the junction held 12 bases outside the gene matches. The CDR3 protein is CASSSLPGLAGGRGSYNEQFF. The CDR3 nucleotides are TGTGCCAGCAGTTCCCTCCCGGGACTAGCGGGAGGGCGGGGCTCCTACAATGAGCAGTTCTTC.

The chain carries TRBV4-1 and TRBJ2-7; a possible D gene is TRBD2 (5 bases). The CDR3 has 15 residues. The ends were cut back, 1 base at V and 7 bases at J, with 17 bases in the middle. Germline loops: CDR1 MGHRA, CDR2 YSYEKL. CDR3 in DNA: TGCGCCAGCAGCCAAGGACCGATGGTTGGAGGTGAGCAGTACTTC. Encoded protein: CASSQGPMVGGEQYF.

The chain employs TRBV10-3 and TRBJ2-5; perhaps TRBD2 as D (6 bases). The CDR3 spans 15 residues. V lost 3 bases, J lost 5 bases, and 16 bases lay in between. Germline loops: CDR1 ENHRY, CDR2 SYGVKD. Here the CDR3 reads CAISESGGLGETQYF. In DNA, the CDR3 is TGTGCCATCAGTGAAAGTGGGGGACTGGGGGAGACCCAGTACTTC.

The chain couples TRBV9 to TRBJ2-3; D might be TRBD2 (5 bases). Trimming pared 0 bases from V and 4 bases from J, leaving 18 bases between. The length of the CDR3 is 17 residues. Germline-derived CDR1 and CDR2 are SGDLS and YYNGEE. The CDR3 bases are TGTGCCAGCAGCGTAGTCGGGCTCCGGGGAGTACCAGATACGCAGTATTTT. It specifies CASSVVGLRGVPDTQYF.

This rearrangement joins TRBV4-3 to TRBJ1-2, with 8 bases matching TRBD1. This CDR3 is 16 amino acids long. After removal of 0 bases from V and 3 bases from J, the junction contained 6 bases not matched to a gene. The germline V gene has CDR1 LGHNA and CDR2 YSLEER. The CDR3 sequence is CASSQDTGGAYYGYTF. The DNA for the CDR3 is TGCGCCAGCAGCCAAGATACAGGGGGTGCCTACTATGGCTACACCTTC.

This clonotype was observed a few times. V is TRBV12-3 or TRBV12-4 and J is TRBJ2-3; D gene ambiguous. Trimming cost V 1 base and J 0 bases, with 8 bases left between them. This CDR3 is 15 amino acids long. This CDR3 is CASSLGPPSTDTQYF. DNA of the CDR3: TGTGCCAGCAGTTTAGGGCCCCCTAGCACAGATACGCAGTATTTT.

This clonotype occurred a few times. This chain joins TRBV12-3 or TRBV12-4 and TRBJ2-1; 16 nucleotides align to TRBD2. J gave up 7 bases and V 6 bases, and 3 bases lay outside the gene matches. The CDR3 is 15 amino acids. DNA for the CDR3: TGTGCCAGCAGGTGGGGACTAGCGGGAGGGAATGAGCAGTTCTTC. This gives the protein CASRWGLAGGNEQFF.

The chain combines TRBV6-1 with TRBJ2-3; 11 bases agree with TRBD1. In germline, CDR1 is MNHNS, CDR2 SASEGT. With 5 bases clipped from V and 0 bases from J, the junction kept 4 bases outside the gene matches. CDR3 length equals 16 residues. In nucleotides, the CDR3 is TGTGCCAGCAGTCTTGGGACAGGGGGGAGCACAGATACGCAGTATTTT. It yields the protein CASSLGTGGSTDTQYF.

The genes are TRBV6-1 and TRBJ2-5; 9 bases match TRBD1. After removal of 5 bases from V and 3 bases from J, the junction contained 13 bases not matched to a gene. This CDR3 is 17 amino acids long. The V gene's germline CDR1 is MNHNS and CDR2 SASEGT. CDR3 DNA sequence: TGTGCCAGCAGTCCGGGACAGGGTTCTCGAGACAAAGAGACCCAGTACTTC. Its translation is CASSPGQGSRDKETQYF.

This clonotype was counted a few times. The chain combines TRBV10-3 with TRBJ1-2; D is unresolved. The CDR3 is 13 amino acids. V shed 2 bases and J shed 5 bases, with 9 bases lying between them. Germline-derived CDR1 and CDR2 are ENHRY and SYGVKD. CDR3 in DNA: TGTGCCATCAGTGAGATAGCGGATTATGGCTACACCTTC. Residues: CAISEIADYGYTF.

This clonotype was detected only a few times. This chain joins TRBV7-2 and TRBJ2-1; no definite D call. There are 15 residues in the CDR3. The germline V gene encodes CDR1 SGHTA and CDR2 FQGNSA. V was trimmed by 2 bases and J by 0 bases, leaving 8 bases between them. CDR3 protein: CASSLFRVSYNEQFF. CDR3 DNA: TGTGCCAGCAGCTTATTTAGAGTCTCCTACAATGAGCAGTTCTTC.

This clonotype was found a few times. CDR3: CASSPEGISWRMETQYF. The CDR3 DNA reads TGTGCCAGCAGCCCGGAGGGCATTAGTTGGCGTATGGAGACCCAGTACTTC. The chain is built from TRBV3-1 and TRBJ2-5; TRBD2 is a possible D gene (6 bases). Germline lookup yields CDR1 LGHDT and CDR2 YNNKEL (reference sequence). The germline V and J ends were trimmed by 4 bases and 5 bases, with 23 bases remaining between them. The CDR3 loop spans 17 amino acids.

J is TRBJ2-3 and V is TRBV20-1, with D uncertain. The CDR3 runs 15 residues. V lost 3 bases, J lost 1 base, and 14 bases lay in between. Germline CDR1 DFQATT, CDR2 SNEGSKA (reference sequence). The CDR3 region is CSASGTDTRTDTQYF. In DNA form, the CDR3 reads TGCAGTGCTAGTGGAACCGATACCCGCACAGATACGCAGTATTTT.

V is TRBV11-2 and J is TRBJ2-3, with TRBD2 identical over 10 bases. CDR3 length equals 15 residues. Germline loops: CDR1 SGHAT, CDR2 FQNNGV. With 4 bases clipped from V and 6 bases from J, the junction kept 7 bases outside the gene matches. CDR3 DNA sequence: TGTGCCAGCAGCTCTCGGACTAGCGGCAAGGATACGCAGTATTTT. Protein: CASSSRTSGKDTQYF.

This clonotype was detected a few times. CDR3 sequence (DNA): TGTGCCAGCCCAGGGGGCACTGAAGCTTTCTTT. Translated: CASPGGTEAFF. The V gene is TRBV12-3 or TRBV12-4, the J gene TRBJ1-1; 7 positions match TRBD1. This CDR3 is built from 11 residues. V shed 8 bases, J shed 4 bases, and the junction held 1 base outside the gene matches.

This clonotype was counted a few times. The rearrangement joins TRBV7-8 to TRBJ1-2; 8 bases match TRBD1. The CDR3 runs to 14 residues. From germline, CDR1 is SGHVS and CDR2 FQNEAQ. J gave up 6 bases and V 0 bases, and 3 bases lay outside the gene matches. CDR3 DNA: TGTGCCAGCAGCTTAGCGGACAGGGACAATGGCTACACCTTC. Its protein is CASSLADRDNGYTF.

There are a few counts of this clonotype. This sequence joins TRBV20-1 and TRBJ2-1; 12 nucleotides agree with TRBD1. This CDR3 is built from 14 residues. Germline assignment: CDR1 DFQATT and CDR2 SNEGSKA (reference sequence). The V gene end was trimmed by 6 bases and the J gene end by 8 bases; junction bases not matched to a gene: 8. CDR3 loop: CSAERGTGGDEQFF. The CDR3 DNA reads as TGCAGTGCAGAACGGGGGACAGGGGGCGATGAGCAGTTCTTC.

In this sample, this clonotype turned up a few times. The V and J genes are TRBV29-1 and TRBJ2-2; no clear D. Trimming stripped 3 bases from V and 0 bases from J, with 5 bases between. CDR1 is SQVTM and CDR2 is ANQGSEA in the germline V gene. The CDR3 has 13 amino acids. CDR3 nucleotides: TGCAGCGTTGACGGTCCGAACACCGGGGAGCTGTTTTTT. Encoded protein: CSVDGPNTGELFF.

This clonotype has only a few counts. The CDR3 DNA follows: TGTGCCAGCAGTAGTACCCCCAAGGGTTGGGAGCTGTTTTTT. Protein product: CASSSTPKGWELFF. The gene calls are TRBV27 and TRBJ2-2; D unresolved. V lost 5 bases and J 9 bases, leaving 16 bases between the germline ends. This CDR3 region has 14 residues. Germline CDR1 reads MNHEY; CDR2 reads SMNVEV (reference sequence).

The chain uses TRBV29-1 and TRBJ2-2; no reliable D call. From germline, CDR1 is SQVTM and CDR2 ANQGSEA. The CDR3 sequence is 13 residues long. V was shortened by 5 bases and J by 7 bases, with 14 bases between the two germline ends. The CDR3 protein is CSVCRTLGGELFF. The CDR3 nucleotides read TGCAGCGTTTGCAGGACCCTGGGCGGGGAGCTGTTTTTT.

The chain combines TRBV5-6 with TRBJ2-7; D ambiguous. CDR1 and CDR2 from the germline V gene are SGHDT and YYEEEE. Trimming left V 1 base short and J 0 bases short, with 11 bases between. The CDR3 covers 15 residues. The CDR3 loop reads CASSLSPSSSYEQYF. The CDR3 coding sequence is TGTGCCAGCAGCTTGAGTCCGTCAAGCTCCTACGAGCAGTACTTC.